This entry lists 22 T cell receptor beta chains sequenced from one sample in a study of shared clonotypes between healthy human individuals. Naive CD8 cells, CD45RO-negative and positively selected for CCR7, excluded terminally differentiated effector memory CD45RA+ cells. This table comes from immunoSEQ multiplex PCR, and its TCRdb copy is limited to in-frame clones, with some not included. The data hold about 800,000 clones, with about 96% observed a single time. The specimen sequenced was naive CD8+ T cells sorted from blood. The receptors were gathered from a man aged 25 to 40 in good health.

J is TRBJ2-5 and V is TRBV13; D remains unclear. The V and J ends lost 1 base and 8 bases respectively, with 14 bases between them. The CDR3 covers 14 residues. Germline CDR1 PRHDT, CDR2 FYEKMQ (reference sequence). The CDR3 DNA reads TGTGCCAGCAGCTTAGAAATGCAGGATGGAACCCAGTACTTC. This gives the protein CASSLEMQDGTQYF. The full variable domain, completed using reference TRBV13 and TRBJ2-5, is AAGVIQSPRHLIKEKRETATLKCYPIPRHDTVYWYQQGPGQDPQFLISFYEKMQSDKGSIPDRFSAQQFSDYHSELNMSSLELGDSALYFCASSLEMQDGTQYFGPGTRLLVL.

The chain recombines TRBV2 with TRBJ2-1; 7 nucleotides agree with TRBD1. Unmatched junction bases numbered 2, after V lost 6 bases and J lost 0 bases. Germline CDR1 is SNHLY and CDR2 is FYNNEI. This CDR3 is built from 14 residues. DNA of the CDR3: TGTGCCAGCAGGGGACAGACCTCCTACAATGAGCAGTTCTTC. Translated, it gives CASRGQTSYNEQFF.

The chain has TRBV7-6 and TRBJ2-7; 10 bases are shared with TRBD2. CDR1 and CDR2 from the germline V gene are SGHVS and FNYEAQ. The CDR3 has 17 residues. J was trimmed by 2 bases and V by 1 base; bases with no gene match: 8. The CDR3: CASSLGDLAGEAYEQYF. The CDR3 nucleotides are TGTGCCAGCAGCTTAGGAGATCTAGCGGGAGAAGCCTACGAGCAGTACTTC.

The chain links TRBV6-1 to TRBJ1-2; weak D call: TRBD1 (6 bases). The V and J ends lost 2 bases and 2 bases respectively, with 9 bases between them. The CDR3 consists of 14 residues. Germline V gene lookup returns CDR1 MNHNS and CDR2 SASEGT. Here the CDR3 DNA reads TGTGCCAGCAGTGAATTTACAGGGAACTATGGCTACACCTTC. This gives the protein CASSEFTGNYGYTF.

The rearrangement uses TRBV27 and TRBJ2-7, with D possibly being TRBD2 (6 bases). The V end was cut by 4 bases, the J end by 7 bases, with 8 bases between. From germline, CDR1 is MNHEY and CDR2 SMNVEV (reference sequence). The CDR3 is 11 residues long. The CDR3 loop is CASSWAGEQYF. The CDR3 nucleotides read TGTGCCAGCAGTTGGGCGGGGGAGCAGTACTTC.

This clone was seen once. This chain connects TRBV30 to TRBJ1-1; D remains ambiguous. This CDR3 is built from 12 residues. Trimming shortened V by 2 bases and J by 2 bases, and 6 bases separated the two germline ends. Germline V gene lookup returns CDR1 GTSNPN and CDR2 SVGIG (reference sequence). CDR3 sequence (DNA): TGTGCCTGGAGTTTCTTAAACACTGAAGCTTTCTTT. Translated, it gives CAWSFLNTEAFF.

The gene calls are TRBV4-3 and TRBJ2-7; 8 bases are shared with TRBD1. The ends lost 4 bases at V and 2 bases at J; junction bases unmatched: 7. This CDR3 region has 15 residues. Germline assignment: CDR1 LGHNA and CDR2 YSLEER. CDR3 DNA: TGCGCCAGCAGCCTCATGACAGGGGCTGCCTACGAGCAGTACTTC. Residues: CASSLMTGAAYEQYF.

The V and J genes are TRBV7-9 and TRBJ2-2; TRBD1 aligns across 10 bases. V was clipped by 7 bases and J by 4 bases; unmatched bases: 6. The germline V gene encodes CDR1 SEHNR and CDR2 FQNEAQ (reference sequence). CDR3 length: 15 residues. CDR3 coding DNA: TGTGCCAGCACTGACAGGGGGCTGAGCACCGGGGAGCTGTTTTTT. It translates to CASTDRGLSTGELFF.

The CDR3 is CASSWGTGDYEQYF. The DNA for the CDR3 is TGTGCCAGCAGTTGGGGAACAGGAGACTACGAGCAGTACTTC. This chain joins TRBV27 and TRBJ2-7; a possible D gene is TRBD1 (5 bases). This CDR3 region has 14 residues. Between the trimmed V and J ends, which lost 4 bases and 3 bases, there was a span of 13 bases. The germline V gene encodes CDR1 MNHEY and CDR2 SMNVEV (reference sequence).

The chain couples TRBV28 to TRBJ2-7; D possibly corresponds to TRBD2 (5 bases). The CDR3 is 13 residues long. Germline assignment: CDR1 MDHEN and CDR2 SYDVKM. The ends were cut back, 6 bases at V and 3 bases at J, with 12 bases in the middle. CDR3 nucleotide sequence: TGTGCCAGCAGATTGGACGGGAACTACGAGCAGTACTTC. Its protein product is CASRLDGNYEQYF. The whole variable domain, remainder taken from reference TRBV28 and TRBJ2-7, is DVKVTQSSRYLVKRTGEKVFLECVQDMDHENMFWYRQDPGLGLRLIYFSYDVKMKEKGDIPEGYSVSREKKERFSLILESASTNQTSMYLCASRLDGNYEQYFGPGTRLTVT.

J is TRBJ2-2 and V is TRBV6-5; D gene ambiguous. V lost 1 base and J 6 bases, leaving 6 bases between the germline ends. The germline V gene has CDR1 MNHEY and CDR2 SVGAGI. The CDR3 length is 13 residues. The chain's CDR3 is CASSYFVAGELFF. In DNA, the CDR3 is TGTGCCAGCAGTTACTTTGTGGCCGGGGAGCTGTTTTTT.

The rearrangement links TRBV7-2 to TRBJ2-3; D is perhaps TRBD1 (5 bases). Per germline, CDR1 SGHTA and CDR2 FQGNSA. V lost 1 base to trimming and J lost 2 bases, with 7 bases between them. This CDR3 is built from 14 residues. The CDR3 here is CASSLETDTDTQYF. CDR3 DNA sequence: TGTGCCAGCAGCTTAGAGACAGACACAGATACGCAGTATTTT.

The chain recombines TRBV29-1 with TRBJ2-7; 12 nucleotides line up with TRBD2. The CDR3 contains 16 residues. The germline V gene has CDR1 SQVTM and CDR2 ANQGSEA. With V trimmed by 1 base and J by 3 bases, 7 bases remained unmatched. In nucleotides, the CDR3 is TGCAGCGTTGAAGGGATCCCTAGCGGGAGGGGCTACGAGCAGTACTTC. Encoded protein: CSVEGIPSGRGYEQYF.

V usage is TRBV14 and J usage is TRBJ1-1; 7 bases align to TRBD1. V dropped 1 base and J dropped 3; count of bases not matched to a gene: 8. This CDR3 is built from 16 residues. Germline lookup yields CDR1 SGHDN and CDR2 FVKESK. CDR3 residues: CASSQVRGGEYTEAFF. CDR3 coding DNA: TGTGCCAGCAGCCAAGTCAGAGGGGGCGAATACACTGAAGCTTTCTTT.

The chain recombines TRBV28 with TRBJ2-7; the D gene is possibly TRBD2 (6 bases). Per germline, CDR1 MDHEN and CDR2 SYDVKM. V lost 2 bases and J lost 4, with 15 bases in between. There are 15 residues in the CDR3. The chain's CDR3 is CASSLMSGGNYEQYF. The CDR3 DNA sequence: TGTGCCAGCAGTTTAATGAGCGGAGGGAATTACGAGCAGTACTTC.

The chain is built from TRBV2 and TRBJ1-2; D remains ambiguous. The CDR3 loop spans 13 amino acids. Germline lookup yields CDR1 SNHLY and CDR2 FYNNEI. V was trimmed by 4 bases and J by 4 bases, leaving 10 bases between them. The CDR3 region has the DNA TGTGCCAGCAGTGGAGGTGACTTCTATGGCTACACCTTC. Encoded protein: CASSGGDFYGYTF.

The CDR3 spells CASSGTSVTDTQYF. The CDR3 region has the DNA TGTGCCAGCAGCGGAACTAGCGTCACAGATACGCAGTATTTT. V gene TRBV9 combines with J gene TRBJ2-3; 7 bases map to TRBD2. Germline trimming cut 3 bases from V and 2 bases from J; bases unmatched to any gene: 3. Germline V gene lookup returns CDR1 SGDLS and CDR2 YYNGEE. The CDR3 extends over 14 amino acids. The variable domain in full, completed from reference TRBV9 and TRBJ2-3, reads DSGVTQTPKHLITATGQRVTLRCSPRSGDLSVYWYQQSLDQGLQFLIQYYNGEERAKGNILERFSAQQFPDLHSELNLSSLELGDSALYFCASSGTSVTDTQYFGPGTRLTVL.

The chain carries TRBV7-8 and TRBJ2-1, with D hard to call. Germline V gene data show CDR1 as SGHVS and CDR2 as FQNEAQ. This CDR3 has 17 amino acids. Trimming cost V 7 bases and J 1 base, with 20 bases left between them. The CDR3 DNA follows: TGTGCCAGCACCGTAGGGAACGAGAAAGAATCCTACAATGAGCAGTTCTTC. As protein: CASTVGNEKESYNEQFF. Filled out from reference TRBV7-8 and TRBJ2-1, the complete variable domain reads GAGVSQSPRYKVAKRGQDVALRCDPISGHVSLFWYQQALGQGPEFLTYFQNEAQLDKSGLPSDRFFAERPEGSVSTLKIQRTQQEDSAVYLCASTVGNEKESYNEQFFGPGTRLTVL.

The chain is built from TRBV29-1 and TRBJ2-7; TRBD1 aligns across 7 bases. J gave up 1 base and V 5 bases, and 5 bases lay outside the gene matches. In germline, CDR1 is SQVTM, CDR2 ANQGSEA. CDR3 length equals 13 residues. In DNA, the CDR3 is TGCAGCGTTAAAACAGGGGAATCCTACGAGCAGTACTTC. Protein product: CSVKTGESYEQYF.

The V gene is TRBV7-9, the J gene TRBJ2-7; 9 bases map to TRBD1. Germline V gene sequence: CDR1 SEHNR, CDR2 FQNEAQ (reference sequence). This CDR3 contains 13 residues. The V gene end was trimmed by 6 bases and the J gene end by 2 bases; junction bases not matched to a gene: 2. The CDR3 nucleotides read TGTGCCAGCAGGGACAGGGGACCCTACGAGCAGTACTTC. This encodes CASRDRGPYEQYF.

The CDR3 region is CASSPGQNSNQPQHF. The CDR3 DNA sequence: TGTGCCAGCAGCCCGGGACAAAATAGCAATCAGCCCCAGCATTTT. The chain carries TRBV5-8 and TRBJ1-5; D perhaps matches TRBD1 (6 bases). The V end lost 4 bases, the J end lost 0 bases, and 11 bases lay between the germline ends. CDR3 size: 15 residues. Germline loops: CDR1 SGHTS, CDR2 YDEGEE.

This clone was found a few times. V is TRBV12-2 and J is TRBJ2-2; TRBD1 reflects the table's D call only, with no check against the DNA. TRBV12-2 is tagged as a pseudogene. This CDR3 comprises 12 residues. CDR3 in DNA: TGTGCAAGTCGCCACCCAGGCGGGGAGCTGTTTTTT. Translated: CASRHPGGELFF.